Listed here are 13 T cell receptor beta chains from one sample, sequenced in a study of blood T cell repertoires in COVID-19. Data came from immunoSEQ multiplex PCR; TCRdb stores just in-frame clones and leaves some out. The table shows some 250,000 clones, with roughly 90% occurring only once. The specimen was peripheral blood. Receptors were obtained from a woman in her twenties or thirties with acute or convalescent COVID-19.

The chain links TRBV5-1 to TRBJ1-6; D is unresolved. The CDR3 loop spans 14 amino acids. V lost 7 bases and J lost 9, with 17 bases in between. Germline CDR1 is SGHRS and CDR2 is YFSETQ. CDR3 nucleotide sequence: TGCGCCAGCGCTGCGGGCTTGACGGCTTCACCCCTCCACTTT. This codes for CASAAGLTASPLHF.

V and J are TRBV9 and TRBJ2-7, with TRBD1 as a possible D gene (5 bases). The CDR3 totals 14 residues. The V end lost 7 bases, the J end lost 1 base, and 15 bases lay between the germline ends. The germline V gene encodes CDR1 SGDLS and CDR2 YYNGEE. The CDR3 DNA sequence: TGTGCCAGCGGTTTAGACAGTTCATCCTACGAGCAGTACTTC. It codes for CASGLDSSSYEQYF.

This chain uses TRBV6-2 or TRBV6-3 with TRBJ2-1; D ambiguous. The CDR3 runs 14 residues. V lost 6 bases and J 3 bases, leaving 12 bases between the germline ends. Germline CDR1 is MNHEY and CDR2 is SVGEGT. The CDR3 sequence: CASSRLDLYNEQFF. In DNA, the CDR3 is TGTGCCAGCAGCCGACTGGATCTCTACAATGAGCAGTTCTTC.

This chain connects TRBV4-3 to TRBJ2-7; tentatively, D is TRBD2 (6 bases). V was shortened by 1 base and J by 6 bases, with 22 bases between the two germline ends. There are 17 residues in the CDR3. Germline CDR1 is LGHNA and CDR2 is YSLEER. The CDR3 here is CASSQAITGTYPSEQYF. Here the CDR3 DNA reads TGCGCCAGCAGCCAAGCGATAACCGGGACTTACCCTTCCGAGCAGTACTTC.

The chain combines TRBV6-5 with TRBJ2-2, with 10 bases lining up with TRBD2. The ends lost 2 bases at V and 1 base at J; junction bases unmatched: 1. Germline CDR1 and CDR2: MNHEY and SVGAGI. CDR3 length: 16 residues. In nucleotides, the CDR3 is TGTGCCAGCAGTTACCGGACTAGCGGGAACACCGGGGAGCTGTTTTTT. Its translation is CASSYRTSGNTGELFF.

CDR3 sequence (DNA): TGTGCCAGCAGGCCTCAGGGGGGAAGATCACCCCTCCACTTT. Amino acid sequence: CASRPQGGRSPLHF. The genes are TRBV27 and TRBJ1-6; TRBD1 agrees at 7 bases. The germline V gene encodes CDR1 MNHEY and CDR2 SMNVEV (reference sequence). V dropped 6 bases and J dropped 10; count of bases not matched to a gene: 9. This CDR3 contains 14 residues.

This chain joins TRBV23-1 and TRBJ1-4; possibly TRBD1 for D (5 bases). TRBV23-1 is marked as an open reading frame, function uncertain. This CDR3 spans 13 amino acids. Trimming pared 6 bases from V and 0 bases from J, leaving 5 bases between. The CDR3 DNA follows: TGCGCCAGCAGGACAGCAACTAATGAAAAACTGTTTTTT. Translated: CASRTATNEKLFF.

This sequence joins TRBV10-3 and TRBJ1-2, with 10 bases identical to TRBD1. Trimming took 6 bases from V and 5 from J; bases not matched to a gene: 6. Germline values: CDR1 ENHRY, CDR2 SYGVKD. CDR3 size: 14 residues. CDR3 sequence reads: CAISSDRGVYGYTF. Written as DNA, the CDR3 is TGTGCCATCAGCTCGGACAGGGGGGTTTATGGCTACACCTTC.

This sequence joins TRBV5-1 and TRBJ2-7; 7 bases are shared with TRBD1. V lost 2 bases to trimming and J lost 6 bases; unmatched junction nucleotides: 5. This CDR3 is built from 13 residues. CDR1 and CDR2 (germline): SGHRS, YFSETQ. CDR3 residues: CASSFGQEGEQYF. In DNA, the CDR3 is TGCGCCAGCAGCTTTGGACAGGAAGGCGAGCAGTACTTC.

The rearrangement links TRBV6-2 or TRBV6-3 to TRBJ1-1; D call uncertain. Germline V gene sequence: CDR1 MNHEY, CDR2 SVGEGT. This CDR3 spans 14 amino acids. V was shortened by 4 bases and J by 1 base, with 10 bases between the two germline ends. Here the CDR3 DNA reads TGTGCCAGCAGTTTTATTCGGGAGAACACTGAAGCTTTCTTT. Protein product: CASSFIRENTEAFF.

V is TRBV6-2 or TRBV6-3 and J is TRBJ1-2, with a weak D call TRBD1 (5 bases). This CDR3 is built from 12 residues. Trimming shortened V by 5 bases and J by 8 bases, and 12 bases separated the two germline ends. The V gene's germline CDR1 is MNHEY and CDR2 SVGEGT. CDR3: CASSRPGFGYTF. The CDR3 DNA sequence: TGTGCCAGCAGTCGCCCAGGGTTCGGCTACACCTTC.

This rearrangement joins TRBV29-1 to TRBJ2-2; D remains unclear. V was trimmed by 4 bases and J by 3 bases, leaving 21 bases between them. Per the germline V gene, CDR1 is SQVTM and CDR2 is ANQGSEA. The CDR3 extends over 17 amino acids. The CDR3 sequence is CSVGLSAAPQDTGELFF. The CDR3 DNA reads as TGCAGCGTTGGTTTGTCGGCGGCGCCACAAGACACCGGGGAGCTGTTTTTT.

The chain recombines TRBV7-3 with TRBJ2-3; D may be TRBD1 (6 bases). The CDR3 covers 17 residues. Germline V gives CDR1 SGHTA, CDR2 FQGTGA. The ends were cut back, 1 base at V and 5 bases at J, with 19 bases in the middle. The CDR3: CASSLNTEMGARDTQYF. CDR3 DNA sequence: TGTGCCAGCAGCTTAAACACGGAGATGGGGGCCAGAGATACGCAGTATTTT. Full variable domain (missing parts from reference TRBV7-3 and TRBJ2-3): GAGVSQTPSNKVTEKGKYVELRCDPISGHTALYWYRQSLGQGPEFLIYFQGTGAADDSGLPNDRFFAVRPEGSVSTLKIQRTERGDSAVYLCASSLNTEMGARDTQYFGPGTRLTVL.